This TCR beta chain was sequenced in a study of cytomegalovirus exposure and HLA in healthy donors. The CDR3 extends over 14 amino acids. Germline V gene lookup returns CDR1 MNHNS and CDR2 SASEGT. Trimming took 6 bases from V and 4 from J; bases not matched to a gene: 6. Vbeta (60) and Jbeta (13) primers were used in the PCR. Sequencing used immunoSEQ multiplex PCR; TCRdb keeps in-frame clones, though not all of them. In the table there are 100,000 or so clones, more than 75% of which are singletons. A remark on this clone: Its specificity is unknown.

Findings and caveats of the study: Several of the most significant clusters appeared linked to common viral pathogens, based on a later analysis.

The TCR originated in a woman in her fifties or sixties in good health and CMV-seropositive. This chain links TRBV6-1 with TRBJ2-7; 10 bases line up with TRBD1. The sample consisted of PBMCs. This CDR3 reads CASRARTGGYEQYF. CDR3 coding DNA: TGTGCCAGCAGGGCACGGACAGGGGGTTACGAGCAGTACTTC.